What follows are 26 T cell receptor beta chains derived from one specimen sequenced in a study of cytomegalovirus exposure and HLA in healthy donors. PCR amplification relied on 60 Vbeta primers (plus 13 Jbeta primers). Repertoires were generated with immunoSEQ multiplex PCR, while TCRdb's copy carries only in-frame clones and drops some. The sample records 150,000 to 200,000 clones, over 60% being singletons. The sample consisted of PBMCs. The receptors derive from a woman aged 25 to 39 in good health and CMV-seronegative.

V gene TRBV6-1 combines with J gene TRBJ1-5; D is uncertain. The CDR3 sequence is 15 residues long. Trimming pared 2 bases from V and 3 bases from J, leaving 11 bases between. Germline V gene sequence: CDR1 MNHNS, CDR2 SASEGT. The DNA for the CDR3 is TGTGCCAGCAGTGAAAGTCGGGATTACAATCAGCCCCAGCATTTT. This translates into CASSESRDYNQPQHF.

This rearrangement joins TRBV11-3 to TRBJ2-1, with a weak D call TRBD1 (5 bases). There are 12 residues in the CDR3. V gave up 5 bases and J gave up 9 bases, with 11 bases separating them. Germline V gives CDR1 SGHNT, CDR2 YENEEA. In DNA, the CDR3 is TGTGCCAGCAGCCCGACAGAAGGTGAGCAGTTCTTC. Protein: CASSPTEGEQFF.

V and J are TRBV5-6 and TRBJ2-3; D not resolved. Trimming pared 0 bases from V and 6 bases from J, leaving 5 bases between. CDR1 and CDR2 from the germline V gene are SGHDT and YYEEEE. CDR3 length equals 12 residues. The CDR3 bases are TGTGCCAGCAGCTTGGGGCGGGATACGCAGTATTTT. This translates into CASSLGRDTQYF. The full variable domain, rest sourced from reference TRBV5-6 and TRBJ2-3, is DAGVTQSPTHLIKTRGQQVTLRCSPKSGHDTVSWYQQALGQGPQFIFQYYEEEERQRGNFPDRFSGHQFPNYSSELNVNALLLGDSALYLCASSLGRDTQYFGPGTRLTVL.

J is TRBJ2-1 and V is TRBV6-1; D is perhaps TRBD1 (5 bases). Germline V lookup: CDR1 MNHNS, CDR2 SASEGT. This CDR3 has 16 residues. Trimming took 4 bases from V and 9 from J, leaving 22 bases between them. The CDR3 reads CASSVLGQTPNAEQFF. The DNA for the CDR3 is TGTGCCAGCAGTGTCCTAGGACAAACTCCCAATGCTGAGCAGTTCTTC.

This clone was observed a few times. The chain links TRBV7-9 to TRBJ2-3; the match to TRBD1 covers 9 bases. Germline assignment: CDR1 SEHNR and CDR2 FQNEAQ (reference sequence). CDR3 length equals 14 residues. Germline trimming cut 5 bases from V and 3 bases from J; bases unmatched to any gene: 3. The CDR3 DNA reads TGTGCCAGCAGCCCGGACAGGGGAACAGATACGCAGTATTTT. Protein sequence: CASSPDRGTDTQYF.

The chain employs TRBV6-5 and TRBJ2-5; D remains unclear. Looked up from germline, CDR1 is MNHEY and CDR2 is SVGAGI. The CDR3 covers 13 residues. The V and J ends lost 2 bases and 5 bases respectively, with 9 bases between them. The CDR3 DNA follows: TGTGCCAGCAGTTACCTCCGCGGTGAGACCCAGTACTTC. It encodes CASSYLRGETQYF.

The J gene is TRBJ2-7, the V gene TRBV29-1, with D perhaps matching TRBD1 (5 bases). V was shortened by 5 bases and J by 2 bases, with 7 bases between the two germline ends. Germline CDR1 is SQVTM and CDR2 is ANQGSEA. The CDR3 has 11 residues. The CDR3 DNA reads TGCAGCGTTCAGGGAACCTACGAGCAGTACTTC. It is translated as CSVQGTYEQYF.

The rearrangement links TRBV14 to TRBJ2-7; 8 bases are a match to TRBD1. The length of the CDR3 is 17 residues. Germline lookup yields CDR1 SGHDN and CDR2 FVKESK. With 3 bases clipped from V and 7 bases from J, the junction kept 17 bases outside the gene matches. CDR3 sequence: CASSQHRQGPIPREQYF. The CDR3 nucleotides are TGTGCCAGCAGCCAGCACCGACAGGGGCCTATCCCGCGAGAGCAGTACTTC.

In DNA form, the CDR3 reads TGTGCCAGCAGGAGGGACAGGGTCGGTGAGGAGGAGCTGTTTTTT. Residues: CASRRDRVGEEELFF. The gene calls are TRBV2 and TRBJ2-2; TRBD1 matches at 9 bases. V lost 6 bases to trimming and J lost 10 bases; unmatched junction nucleotides: 12. Germline loops: CDR1 SNHLY, CDR2 FYNNEI. The CDR3 spans 15 residues.

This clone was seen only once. The CDR3 DNA sequence: TGTGCCAGCAGCTTAGTTTCCGATCAGCCCCAGCATTTT. Amino acids: CASSLVSDQPQHF. The chain links TRBV7-2 to TRBJ1-5; D is uncertain. V was shortened by 1 base and J by 5 bases, with 6 bases between the two germline ends. The CDR3 spans 13 residues. Germline lookup yields CDR1 SGHTA and CDR2 FQGNSA.

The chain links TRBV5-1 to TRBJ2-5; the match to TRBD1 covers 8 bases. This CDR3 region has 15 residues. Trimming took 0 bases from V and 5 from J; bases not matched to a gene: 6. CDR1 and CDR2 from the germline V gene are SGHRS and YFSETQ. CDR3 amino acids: CASSLEGTGGETQYF. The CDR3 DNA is TGCGCCAGCAGCTTGGAGGGAACAGGGGGGGAGACCCAGTACTTC.

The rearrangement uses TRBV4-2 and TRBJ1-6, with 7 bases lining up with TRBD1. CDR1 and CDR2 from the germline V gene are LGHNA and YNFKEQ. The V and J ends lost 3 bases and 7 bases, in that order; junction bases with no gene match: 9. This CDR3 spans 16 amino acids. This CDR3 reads CASSHQGQRSNSPLHF. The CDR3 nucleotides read TGTGCCAGCAGCCACCAGGGACAGCGATCGAATTCACCCCTCCACTTT.

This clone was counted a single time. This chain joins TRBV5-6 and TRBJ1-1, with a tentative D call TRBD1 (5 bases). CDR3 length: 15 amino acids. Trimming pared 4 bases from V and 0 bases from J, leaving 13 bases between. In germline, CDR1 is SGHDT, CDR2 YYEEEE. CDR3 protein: CASSHRDFLNTEAFF. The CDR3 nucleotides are TGTGCCAGCAGCCACCGGGACTTTCTGAACACTGAAGCTTTCTTT. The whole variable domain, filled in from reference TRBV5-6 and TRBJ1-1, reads DAGVTQSPTHLIKTRGQQVTLRCSPKSGHDTVSWYQQALGQGPQFIFQYYEEEERQRGNFPDRFSGHQFPNYSSELNVNALLLGDSALYLCASSHRDFLNTEAFFGQGTRLTVV.

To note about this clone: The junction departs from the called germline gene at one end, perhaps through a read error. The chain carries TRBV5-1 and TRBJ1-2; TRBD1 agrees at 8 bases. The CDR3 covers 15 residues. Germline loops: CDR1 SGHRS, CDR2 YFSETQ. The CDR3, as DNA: TGCGCCAGCAGCTTGGGGACAGGGCAAGCTGTCGGCTACCCCTTC. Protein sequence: CASSLGTGQAVGYPF.

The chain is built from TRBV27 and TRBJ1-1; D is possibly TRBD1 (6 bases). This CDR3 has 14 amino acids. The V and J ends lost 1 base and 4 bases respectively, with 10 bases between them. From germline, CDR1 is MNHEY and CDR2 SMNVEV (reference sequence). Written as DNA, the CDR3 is TGTGCCAGCAGTTTATATGGGGGCCCCACTGAAGCTTTCTTT. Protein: CASSLYGGPTEAFF.

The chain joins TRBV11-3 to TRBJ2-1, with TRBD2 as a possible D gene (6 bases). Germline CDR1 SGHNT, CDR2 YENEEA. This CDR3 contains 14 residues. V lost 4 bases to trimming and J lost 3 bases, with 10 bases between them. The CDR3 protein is CASSYGGDYNEQFF. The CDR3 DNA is TGTGCCAGCAGCTATGGCGGGGACTACAATGAGCAGTTCTTC.

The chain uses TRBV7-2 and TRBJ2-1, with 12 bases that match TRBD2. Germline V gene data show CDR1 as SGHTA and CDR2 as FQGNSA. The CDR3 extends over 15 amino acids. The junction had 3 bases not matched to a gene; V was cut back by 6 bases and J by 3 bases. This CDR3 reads CASRSTSGSYNEQFF. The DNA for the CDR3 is TGTGCCAGCAGGTCGACTAGCGGGAGCTACAATGAGCAGTTCTTC.

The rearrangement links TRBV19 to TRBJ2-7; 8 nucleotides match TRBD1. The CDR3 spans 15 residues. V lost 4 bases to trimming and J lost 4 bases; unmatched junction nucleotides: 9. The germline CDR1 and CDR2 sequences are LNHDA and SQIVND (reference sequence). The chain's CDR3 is CASSTSGTGGYEQYF. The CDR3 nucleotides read TGTGCCAGTAGTACGTCCGGGACAGGAGGGTACGAGCAGTACTTC.

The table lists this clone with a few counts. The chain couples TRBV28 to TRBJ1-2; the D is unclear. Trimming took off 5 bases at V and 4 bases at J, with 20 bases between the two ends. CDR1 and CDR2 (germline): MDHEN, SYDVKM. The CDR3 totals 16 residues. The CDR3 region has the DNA TGTGCCAGCAGTCCCTCTTATTTCGGGGTCGGCTATGGCTACACCTTC. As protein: CASSPSYFGVGYGYTF.

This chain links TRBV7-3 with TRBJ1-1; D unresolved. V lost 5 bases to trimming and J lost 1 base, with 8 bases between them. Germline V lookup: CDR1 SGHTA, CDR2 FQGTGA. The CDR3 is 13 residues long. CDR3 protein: CASSLEGNTEAFF. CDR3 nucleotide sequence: TGTGCCAGCAGCCTTGAGGGGAACACTGAAGCTTTCTTT.

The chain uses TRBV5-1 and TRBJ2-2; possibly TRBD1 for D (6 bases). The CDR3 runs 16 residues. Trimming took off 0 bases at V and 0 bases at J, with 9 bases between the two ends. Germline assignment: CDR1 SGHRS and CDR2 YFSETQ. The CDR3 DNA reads TGCGCCAGCAGCTTGGGGACAGTCCCGAACACCGGGGAGCTGTTTTTT. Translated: CASSLGTVPNTGELFF.

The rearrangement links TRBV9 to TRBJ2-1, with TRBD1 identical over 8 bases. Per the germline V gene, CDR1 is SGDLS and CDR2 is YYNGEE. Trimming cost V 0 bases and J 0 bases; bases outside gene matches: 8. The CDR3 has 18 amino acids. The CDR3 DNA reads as TGTGCCAGCAGCGTAGCCCCTCGGACAGGGAGCTCCTACAATGAGCAGTTCTTC. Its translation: CASSVAPRTGSSYNEQFF. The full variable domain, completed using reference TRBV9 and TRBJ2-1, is DSGVTQTPKHLITATGQRVTLRCSPRSGDLSVYWYQQSLDQGLQFLIQYYNGEERAKGNILERFSAQQFPDLHSELNLSSLELGDSALYFCASSVAPRTGSSYNEQFFGPGTRLTVL.

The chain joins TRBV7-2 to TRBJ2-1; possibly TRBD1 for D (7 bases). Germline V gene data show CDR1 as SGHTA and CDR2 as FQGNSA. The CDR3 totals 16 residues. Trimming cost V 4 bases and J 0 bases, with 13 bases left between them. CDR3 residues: CASSSQGGSSYNEQFF. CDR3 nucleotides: TGTGCCAGCAGCTCCCAGGGGGGTAGCTCCTACAATGAGCAGTTCTTC. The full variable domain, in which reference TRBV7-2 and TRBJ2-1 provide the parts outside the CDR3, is GAGVSQSPSNKVTEKGKDVELRCDPISGHTALYWYRQSLGQGLEFLIYFQGNSAPDKSGLPSDRFSAERTGGSVSTLTIQRTQQEDSAVYLCASSSQGGSSYNEQFFGPGTRLTVL.

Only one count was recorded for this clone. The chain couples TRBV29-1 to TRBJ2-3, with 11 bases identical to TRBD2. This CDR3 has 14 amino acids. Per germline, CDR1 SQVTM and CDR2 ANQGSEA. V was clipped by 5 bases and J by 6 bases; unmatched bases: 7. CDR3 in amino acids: CSVNTGTSGDTQYF. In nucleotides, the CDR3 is TGCAGCGTTAATACCGGGACTAGCGGTGATACGCAGTATTTT.

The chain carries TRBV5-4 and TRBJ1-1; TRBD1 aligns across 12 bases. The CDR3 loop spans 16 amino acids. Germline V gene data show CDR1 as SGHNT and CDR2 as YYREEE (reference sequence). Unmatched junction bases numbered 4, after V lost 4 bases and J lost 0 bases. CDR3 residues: CASSRGQGALNTEAFF. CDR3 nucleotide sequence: TGTGCCAGCAGCCGGGGACAGGGGGCTCTGAACACTGAAGCTTTCTTT. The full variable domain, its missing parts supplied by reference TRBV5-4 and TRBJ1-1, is ETGVTQSPTHLIKTRGQQVTLRCSSQSGHNTVSWYQQALGQGPQFIFQYYREEENGRGNFPPRFSGLQFPNYSSELNVNALELDDSALYLCASSRGQGALNTEAFFGQGTRLTVV.

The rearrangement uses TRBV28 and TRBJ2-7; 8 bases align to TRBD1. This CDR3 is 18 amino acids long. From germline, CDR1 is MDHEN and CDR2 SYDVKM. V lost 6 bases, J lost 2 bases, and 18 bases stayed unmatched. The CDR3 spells CASRDIRDRHIIPYEQYF. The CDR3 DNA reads TGTGCCAGCAGGGATATCCGGGACAGGCATATTATACCCTACGAGCAGTACTTC.